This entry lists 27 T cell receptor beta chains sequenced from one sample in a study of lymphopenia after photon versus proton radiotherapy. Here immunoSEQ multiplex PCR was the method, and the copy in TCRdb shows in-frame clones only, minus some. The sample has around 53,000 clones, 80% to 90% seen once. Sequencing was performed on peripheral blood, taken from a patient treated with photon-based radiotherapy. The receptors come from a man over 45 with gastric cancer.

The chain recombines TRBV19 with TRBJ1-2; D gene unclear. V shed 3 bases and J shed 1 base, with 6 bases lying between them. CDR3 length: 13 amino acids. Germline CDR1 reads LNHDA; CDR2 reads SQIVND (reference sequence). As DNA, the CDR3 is TGTGCCAGTAGTATTGAGGATAACTATGGCTACACCTTC. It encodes CASSIEDNYGYTF.

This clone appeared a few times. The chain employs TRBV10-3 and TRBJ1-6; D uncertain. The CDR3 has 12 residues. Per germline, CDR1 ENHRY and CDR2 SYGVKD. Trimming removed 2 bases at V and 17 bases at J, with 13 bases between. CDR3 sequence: CAISEDETPIHF. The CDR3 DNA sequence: TGTGCCATCAGTGAGGATGAAACCCCGATCCACTTT.

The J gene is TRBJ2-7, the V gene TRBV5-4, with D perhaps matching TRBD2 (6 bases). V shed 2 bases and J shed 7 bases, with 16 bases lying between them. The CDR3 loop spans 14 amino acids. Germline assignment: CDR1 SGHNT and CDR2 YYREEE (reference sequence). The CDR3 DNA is TGTGCCAGCAGCTTAGTACCGGGACTTCCTGAGCAGTACTTC. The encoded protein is CASSLVPGLPEQYF.

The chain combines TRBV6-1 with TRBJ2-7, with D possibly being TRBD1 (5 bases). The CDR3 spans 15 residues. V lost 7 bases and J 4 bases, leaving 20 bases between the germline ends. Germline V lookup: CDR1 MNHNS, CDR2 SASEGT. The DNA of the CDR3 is TGTGCCAGCATTACCGGACACCTGCAATTTTACGAGCAGTACTTC. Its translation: CASITGHLQFYEQYF.

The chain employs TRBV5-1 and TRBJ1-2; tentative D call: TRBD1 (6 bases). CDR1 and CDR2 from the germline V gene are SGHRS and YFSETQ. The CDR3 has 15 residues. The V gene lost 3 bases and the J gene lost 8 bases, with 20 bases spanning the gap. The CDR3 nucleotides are TGCGCCAGCAGCTACGAGGGACACCTAGGAGGGGGCTACACCTTC. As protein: CASSYEGHLGGGYTF.

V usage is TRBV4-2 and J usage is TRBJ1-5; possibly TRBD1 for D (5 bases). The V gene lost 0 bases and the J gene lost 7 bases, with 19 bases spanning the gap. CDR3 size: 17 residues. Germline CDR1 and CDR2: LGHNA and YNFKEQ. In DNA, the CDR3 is TGTGCCAGCAGCCAAGATCTAGCGGGGACGGTGGGACAGCCCCAGCATTTT. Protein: CASSQDLAGTVGQPQHF.

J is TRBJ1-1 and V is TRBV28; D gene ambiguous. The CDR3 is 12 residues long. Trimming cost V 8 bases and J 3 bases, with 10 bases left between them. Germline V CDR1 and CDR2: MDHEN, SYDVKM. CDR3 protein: CASRTPHTEAFF. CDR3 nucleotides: TGTGCCAGCCGGACCCCTCACACTGAAGCTTTCTTT.

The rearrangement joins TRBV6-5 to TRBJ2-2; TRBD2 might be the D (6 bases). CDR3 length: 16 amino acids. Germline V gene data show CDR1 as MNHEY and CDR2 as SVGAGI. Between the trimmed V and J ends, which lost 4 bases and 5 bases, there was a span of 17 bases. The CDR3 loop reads CASSSLLPGVTGELFF. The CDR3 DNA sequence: TGTGCCAGCAGTTCCCTCCTTCCGGGAGTAACCGGGGAGCTGTTTTTT.

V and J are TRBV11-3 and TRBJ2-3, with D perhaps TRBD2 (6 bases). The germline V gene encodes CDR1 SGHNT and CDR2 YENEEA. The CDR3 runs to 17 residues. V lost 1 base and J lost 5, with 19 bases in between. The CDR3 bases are TGTGCCAGCAGCTTAGGCGCACCGGGACTCTCAGGAGATACGCAGTATTTT. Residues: CASSLGAPGLSGDTQYF.

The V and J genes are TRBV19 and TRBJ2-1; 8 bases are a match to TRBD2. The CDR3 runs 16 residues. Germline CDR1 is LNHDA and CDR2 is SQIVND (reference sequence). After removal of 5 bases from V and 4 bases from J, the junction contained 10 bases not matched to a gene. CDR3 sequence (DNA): TGTGCCAGTAGTTCCACTAGCGGCTATACGTACAATGAGCAGTTCTTC. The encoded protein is CASSSTSGYTYNEQFF.

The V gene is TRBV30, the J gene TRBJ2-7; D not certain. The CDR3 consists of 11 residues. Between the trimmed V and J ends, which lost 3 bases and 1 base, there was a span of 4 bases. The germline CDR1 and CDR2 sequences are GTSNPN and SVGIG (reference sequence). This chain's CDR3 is CAWRLSYEQYF. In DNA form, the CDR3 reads TGTGCCTGGAGGTTATCCTACGAGCAGTACTTC.

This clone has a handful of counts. The CDR3 loop is CASSLGNQPQHF. The DNA for the CDR3 is TGTGCCAGCAGCTTGGGGAATCAGCCCCAGCATTTT. This chain links TRBV7-2 with TRBJ1-5; D remains unclear. This CDR3 is 12 amino acids long. CDR1 is SGHTA and CDR2 is FQGNSA in the germline V gene. Trimming stripped 3 bases from V and 4 bases from J, with 4 bases between. Full variable domain (remainder filled in from reference TRBV7-2 and TRBJ1-5): GAGVSQSPSNKVTEKGKDVELRCDPISGHTALYWYRQSLGQGLEFLIYFQGNSAPDKSGLPSDRFSAERTGGSVSTLTIQRTQQEDSAVYLCASSLGNQPQHFGDGTRLSIL.

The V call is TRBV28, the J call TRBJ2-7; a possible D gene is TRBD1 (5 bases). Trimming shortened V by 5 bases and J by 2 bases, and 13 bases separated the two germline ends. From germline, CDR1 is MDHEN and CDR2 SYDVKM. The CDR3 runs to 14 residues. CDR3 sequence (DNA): TGTGCCAGCAGTCCGGCAGGGAACCCCTACGAGCAGTACTTC. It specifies CASSPAGNPYEQYF.

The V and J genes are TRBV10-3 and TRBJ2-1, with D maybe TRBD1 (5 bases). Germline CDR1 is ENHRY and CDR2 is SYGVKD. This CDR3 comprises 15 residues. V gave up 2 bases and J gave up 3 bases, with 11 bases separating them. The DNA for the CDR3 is TGTGCCATCAGTGAGGGGGCTGGCTACTACAATGAGCAGTTCTTC. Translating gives CAISEGAGYYNEQFF.

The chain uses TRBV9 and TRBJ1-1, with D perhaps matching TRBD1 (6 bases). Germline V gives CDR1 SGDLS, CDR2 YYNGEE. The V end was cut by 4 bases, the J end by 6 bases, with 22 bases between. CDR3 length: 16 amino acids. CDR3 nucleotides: TGTGCCAGCAGCTTCTATAGGGGGGAACGGGTGGCTGAAGCTTTCTTT. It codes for CASSFYRGERVAEAFF.

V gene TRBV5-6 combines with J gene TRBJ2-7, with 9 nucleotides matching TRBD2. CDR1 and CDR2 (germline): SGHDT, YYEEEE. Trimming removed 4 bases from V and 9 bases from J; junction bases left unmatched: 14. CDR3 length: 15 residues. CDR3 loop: CASSPGSSGVLGQYF. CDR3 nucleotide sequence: TGTGCCAGCAGCCCCGGGTCTAGCGGGGTCCTCGGGCAGTACTTC.

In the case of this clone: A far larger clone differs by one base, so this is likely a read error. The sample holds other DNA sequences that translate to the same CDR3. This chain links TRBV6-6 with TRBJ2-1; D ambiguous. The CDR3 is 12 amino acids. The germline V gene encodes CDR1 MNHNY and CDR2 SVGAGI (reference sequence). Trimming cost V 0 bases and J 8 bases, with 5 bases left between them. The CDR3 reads CASSYSGDEQFF. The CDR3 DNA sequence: TGTGCCAGCAGTTACTCTGGGGATGAGCAGTTCTTC.

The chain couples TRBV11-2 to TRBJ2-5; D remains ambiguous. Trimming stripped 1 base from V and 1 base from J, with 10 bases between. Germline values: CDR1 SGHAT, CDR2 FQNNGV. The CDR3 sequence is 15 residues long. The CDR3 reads CASSLGAAPQETQYF. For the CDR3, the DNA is TGTGCCAGCAGCTTAGGAGCTGCCCCCCAAGAGACCCAGTACTTC.

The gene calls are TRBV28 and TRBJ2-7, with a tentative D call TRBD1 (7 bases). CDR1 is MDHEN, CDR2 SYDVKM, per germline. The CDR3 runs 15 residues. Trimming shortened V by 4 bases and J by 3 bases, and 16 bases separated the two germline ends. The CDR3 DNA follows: TGTGCCAGCAGTTCTACAGGGGACTTACTCTACGAGCAGTACTTC. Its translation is CASSSTGDLLYEQYF.

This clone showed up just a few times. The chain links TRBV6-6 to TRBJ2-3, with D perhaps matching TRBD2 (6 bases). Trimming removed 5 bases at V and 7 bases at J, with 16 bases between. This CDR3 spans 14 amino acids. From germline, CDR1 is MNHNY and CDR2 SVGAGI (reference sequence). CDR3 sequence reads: CASSSRDSTYTQYF. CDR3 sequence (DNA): TGTGCCAGCAGTAGCCGGGACTCGACATATACGCAGTATTTT.

The DNA of the CDR3 is TGTGCCAGCAGTGAAAAAAGCCCGGAGGATACGCAGTATTTT. Encoded protein: CASSEKSPEDTQYF. This sequence joins TRBV2 and TRBJ2-3; D uncertain. The V end lost 2 bases, the J end lost 6 bases, and 12 bases lay between the germline ends. Germline V lookup: CDR1 SNHLY, CDR2 FYNNEI. This CDR3 region has 14 residues.

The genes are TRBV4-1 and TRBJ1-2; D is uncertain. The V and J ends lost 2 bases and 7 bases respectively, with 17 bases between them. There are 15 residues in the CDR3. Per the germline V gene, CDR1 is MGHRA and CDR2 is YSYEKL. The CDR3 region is CASSQSDGLASGYTF. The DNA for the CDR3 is TGCGCCAGCAGCCAATCGGACGGCCTGGCTAGTGGCTACACCTTC.

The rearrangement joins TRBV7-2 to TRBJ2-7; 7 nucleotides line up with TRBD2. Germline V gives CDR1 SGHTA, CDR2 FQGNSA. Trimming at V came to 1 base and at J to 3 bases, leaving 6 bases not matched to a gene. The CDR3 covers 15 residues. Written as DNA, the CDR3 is TGTGCCAGCAGCTTAGGTGGGCGGGAGCTCTACGAGCAGTACTTC. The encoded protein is CASSLGGRELYEQYF.

As DNA, the CDR3 is TGTGCCAGCAGTGAATTGGGGTTGGATGGCTACACCTTC. Its translation: CASSELGLDGYTF. The V call is TRBV25-1, the J call TRBJ1-2; D ambiguous. Germline CDR1 and CDR2: MGHDK and SYGVNS. Trimming shortened V by 1 base and J by 6 bases, and 9 bases separated the two germline ends. The length of the CDR3 is 13 residues.

CDR3 loop: CASSLSGPSYEQYF. The CDR3 nucleotides are TGTGCCAGCAGCTTGAGCGGCCCCTCCTACGAGCAGTACTTC. The chain links TRBV11-3 to TRBJ2-7, with D possibly matching TRBD2 (5 bases). CDR1 and CDR2 (germline): SGHNT, YENEEA. Trimming took off 3 bases at V and 0 bases at J, with 9 bases between the two ends. The CDR3 runs to 14 residues.

CDR3 bases: TGTGCCAGCAGTTACGAAGCAGGGGGTTCCTACGAGCAGTACTTC. The encoded protein is CASSYEAGGSYEQYF. The chain combines TRBV7-6 with TRBJ2-7; 7 bases agree with TRBD1. Germline V lookup: CDR1 SGHVS, CDR2 FNYEAQ. The CDR3 has 15 amino acids. Unmatched junction bases numbered 9, after V lost 6 bases and J lost 1 base.

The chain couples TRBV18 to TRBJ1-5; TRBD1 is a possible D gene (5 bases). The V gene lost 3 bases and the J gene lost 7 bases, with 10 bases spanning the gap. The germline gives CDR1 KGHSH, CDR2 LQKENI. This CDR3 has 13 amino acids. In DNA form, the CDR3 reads TGTGCCAGCTCACCGGACACGCTCCAGCCCCAGCATTTT. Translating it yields CASSPDTLQPQHF.